This T cell receptor (beta chain) was identified in a study of Tregs in tolerant kidney transplant recipients. Whole-study findings and limits: Findings come from small patient numbers and require larger validation. Biological reproducibility was not directly addressed, but technical replication error appeared minimal. The most relevant donor-specific Treg TCRbeta repertoire apparently came from expansion with activated donor B cells.

In regard to this clone: Its cognate antigen is unknown.

Unstimulated Tregs (CD4+CD25+CD127-) and CD4+CD25- non-Tregs were sorted from PBMCs. The protocol was immunoSEQ multiplex PCR, while the TCRdb copy is restricted to in-frame clones and leaves out a portion. The sample shows roughly 14,000 clones, more than 80% of them seen only once. The ends were cut back, 1 base at V and 4 bases at J, with 16 bases in the middle. CDR3 length: 16 residues. From germline, CDR1 is SEHNR and CDR2 FQNEAQ (reference sequence). The chain combines TRBV7-9 with TRBJ1-1; D might be TRBD1 (5 bases). Source material: CD8+ T cells from blood. This clonotype was sampled from a human donor in good health. The CDR3 coding sequence is TGTGCCAGCAGCTTAGTTCAAAGCCGTGGGGGCACTGAAGCTTTCTTT. It codes for CASSLVQSRGGTEAFF.